The clone carrying this TCR beta chain appeared a single time. The antigen is undetermined. This CDR3 has 15 residues. After removal of 2 bases from V and 5 bases from J, the junction contained 5 bases not matched to a gene. Germline V gives CDR1 LGHNA, CDR2 YNFKEQ. This specimen belongs to a study of shared clonotypes between healthy human individuals. Study outcomes and limitations: Rarefaction exposed incomplete sorted-subset sequencing despite large depth. Investigators expected sequencing depth to affect clonotype sharing among donors.

Sorted-subset replicate PCR reactions were performed with about 200 ng DNA, corresponding to tens of thousands of T cell genomes. Sequencing used immunoSEQ multiplex PCR; TCRdb keeps in-frame clones, though not all of them. The repertoire includes approximately 180,000 clones, approximately 92% of them detected once, and more than 0.065% sits in the top ten. Sequenced input: naive CD4+ T cells sorted from blood. The subset denotes: CD45RA+ positively selected. J is TRBJ2-2 and V is TRBV4-2; 7 bases map to TRBD2. The TCR comes from a woman aged 30 to 39 in good health. CDR3 region: CASSQLAARTGELFF. In DNA form, the CDR3 reads TGTGCCAGCAGCCAACTAGCGGCGAGGACCGGGGAGCTGTTTTTT.